This T cell receptor (beta chain) is from a study of patients and donors after allogeneic stem cell transplantation. The germline V gene encodes CDR1 ENHRY and CDR2 SYGVKD. The CDR3 runs to 14 residues. Trimming removed 6 bases at V and 3 bases at J, with 14 bases between. TCRdb reanalysed the RT-PCR reads using MiXCR and keeps one entry per CDR3 protein. The table shows tens of thousands of distinct CDR3 sequences, with around 49% occurring only once. This clonotype was sampled from a human donor who was either an allogeneic HSCT recipient or a stem cell or donor lymphocyte infusion donor (not recorded which). It is not recorded whose cells these are; they may come from a transplant donor. The sample consisted of blood, either unsorted or a sorted T cell fraction (not recorded which). The genes are TRBV10-3 and TRBJ1-1, with D unclear. The CDR3 region is CAIRARDFDTEAFF. CDR3 DNA sequence: TGTGCCATCAGGGCCCGGGATTTTGACACTGAAGCTTTCTTT.